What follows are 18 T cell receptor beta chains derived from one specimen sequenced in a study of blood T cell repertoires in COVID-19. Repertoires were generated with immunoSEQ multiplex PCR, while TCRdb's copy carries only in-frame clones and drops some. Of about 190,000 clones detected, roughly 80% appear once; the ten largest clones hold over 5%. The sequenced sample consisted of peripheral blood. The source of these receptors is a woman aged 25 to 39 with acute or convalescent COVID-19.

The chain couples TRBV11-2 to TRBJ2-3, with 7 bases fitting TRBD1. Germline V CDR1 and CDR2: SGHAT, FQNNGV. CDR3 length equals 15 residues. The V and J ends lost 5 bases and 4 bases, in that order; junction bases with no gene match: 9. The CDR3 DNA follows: TGTGCCAGCAGCCAGACAGGGCATTCCGCAGATACGCAGTATTTT. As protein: CASSQTGHSADTQYF.

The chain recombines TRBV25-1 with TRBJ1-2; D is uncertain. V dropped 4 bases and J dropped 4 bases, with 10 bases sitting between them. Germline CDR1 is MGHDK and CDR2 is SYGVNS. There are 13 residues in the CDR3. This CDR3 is CASSVVSGYGYTF. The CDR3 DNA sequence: TGTGCCAGCAGTGTGGTCAGCGGCTATGGCTACACCTTC.

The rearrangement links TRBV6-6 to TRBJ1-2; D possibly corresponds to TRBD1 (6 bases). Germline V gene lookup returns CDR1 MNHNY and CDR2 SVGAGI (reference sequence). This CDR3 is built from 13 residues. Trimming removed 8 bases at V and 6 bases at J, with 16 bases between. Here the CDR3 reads CASHDRQDHGYTF. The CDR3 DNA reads TGTGCCAGCCATGACAGACAGGACCATGGCTACACCTTC.

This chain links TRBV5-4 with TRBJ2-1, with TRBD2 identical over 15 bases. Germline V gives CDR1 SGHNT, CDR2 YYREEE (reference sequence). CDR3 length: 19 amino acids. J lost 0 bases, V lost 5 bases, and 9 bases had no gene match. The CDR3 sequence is CASSGGLAGGQSSYNEQFF. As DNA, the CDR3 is TGTGCCAGCAGTGGGGGACTAGCGGGGGGACAAAGCTCCTACAATGAGCAGTTCTTC.

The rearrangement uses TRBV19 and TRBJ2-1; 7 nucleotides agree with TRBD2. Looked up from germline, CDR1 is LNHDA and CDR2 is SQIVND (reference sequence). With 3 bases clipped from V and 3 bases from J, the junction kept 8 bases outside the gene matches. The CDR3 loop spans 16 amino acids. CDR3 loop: CASSIVRLAVYNEQFF. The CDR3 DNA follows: TGTGCCAGTAGTATCGTAAGACTAGCAGTCTACAATGAGCAGTTCTTC. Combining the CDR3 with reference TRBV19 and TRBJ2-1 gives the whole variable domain DGGITQSPKYLFRKEGQNVTLSCEQNLNHDAMYWYRQDPGQGLRLIYYSQIVNDFQKGDIAEGYSVSREKKESFPLTVTSAQKNPTAFYLCASSIVRLAVYNEQFFGPGTRLTVL.

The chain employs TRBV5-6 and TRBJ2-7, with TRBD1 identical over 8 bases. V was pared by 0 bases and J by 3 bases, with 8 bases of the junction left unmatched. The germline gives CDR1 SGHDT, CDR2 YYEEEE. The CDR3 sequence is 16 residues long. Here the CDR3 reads CASSLGLGQGHYEQYF. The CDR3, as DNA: TGTGCCAGCAGCTTGGGCCTAGGACAGGGTCACTACGAGCAGTACTTC.

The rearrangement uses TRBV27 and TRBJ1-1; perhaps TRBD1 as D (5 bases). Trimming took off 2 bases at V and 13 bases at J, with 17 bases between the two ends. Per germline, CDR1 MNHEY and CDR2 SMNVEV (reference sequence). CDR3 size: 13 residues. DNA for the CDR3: TGTGCCAGCAGTTTAAATGGGGGAGGTATAATTTTCTTT. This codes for CASSLNGGGIIFF.

Here the CDR3 DNA reads TGTGCCAGTAGACCCGGGACAGGTAGCGCAGATACGCAGTATTTT. Translated: CASRPGTGSADTQYF. The V call is TRBV19, the J call TRBJ2-3; TRBD1 aligns across 8 bases. V was clipped by 6 bases and J by 4 bases; unmatched bases: 9. Germline assignment: CDR1 LNHDA and CDR2 SQIVND (reference sequence). This CDR3 contains 15 residues.

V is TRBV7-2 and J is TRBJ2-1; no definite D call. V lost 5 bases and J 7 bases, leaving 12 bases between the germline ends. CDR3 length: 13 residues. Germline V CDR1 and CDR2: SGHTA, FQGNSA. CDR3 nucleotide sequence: TGTGCCAGCAGCCCCTCTCTAGGAAATGAGCAGTTCTTC. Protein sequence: CASSPSLGNEQFF.

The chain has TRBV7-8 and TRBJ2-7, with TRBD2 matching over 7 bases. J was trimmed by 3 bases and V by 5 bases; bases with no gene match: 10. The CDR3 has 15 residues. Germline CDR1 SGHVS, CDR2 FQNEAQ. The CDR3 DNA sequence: TGTGCCAGCAGCCTACTTACTAGCGACAACTACGAGCAGTACTTC. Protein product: CASSLLTSDNYEQYF.

The CDR3 nucleotides are TGTGCCAGCAGCCAAGAAGATCTAGCGGGAGCGACAGATACGCAGTATTTT. As protein: CASSQEDLAGATDTQYF. This chain connects TRBV4-2 to TRBJ2-3, with 10 bases lining up with TRBD2. The CDR3 has 17 residues. V was clipped by 0 bases and J by 3 bases; unmatched bases: 6. Per the germline V gene, CDR1 is LGHNA and CDR2 is YNFKEQ.

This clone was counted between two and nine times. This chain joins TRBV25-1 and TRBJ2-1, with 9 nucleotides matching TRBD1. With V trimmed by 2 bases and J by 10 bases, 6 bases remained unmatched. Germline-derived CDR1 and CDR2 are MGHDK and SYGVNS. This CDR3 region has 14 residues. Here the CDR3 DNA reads TGTGCCAGCAGTGAAGGGACAGGGCCAAACGAGCAGTTCTTC. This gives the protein CASSEGTGPNEQFF.

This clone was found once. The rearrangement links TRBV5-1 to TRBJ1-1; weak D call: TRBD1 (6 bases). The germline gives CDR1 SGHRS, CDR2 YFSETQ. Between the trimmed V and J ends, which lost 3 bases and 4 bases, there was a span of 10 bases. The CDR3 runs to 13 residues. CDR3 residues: CASSSGVATEAFF. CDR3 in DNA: TGCGCCAGCAGCTCAGGGGTGGCCACTGAAGCTTTCTTT.

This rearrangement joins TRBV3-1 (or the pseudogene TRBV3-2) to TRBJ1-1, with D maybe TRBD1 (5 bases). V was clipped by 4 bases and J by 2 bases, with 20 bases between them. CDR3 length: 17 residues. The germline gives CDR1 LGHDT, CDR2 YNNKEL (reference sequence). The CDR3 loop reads CASSPLPSGPANTEAFF. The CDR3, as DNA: TGTGCCAGCAGCCCGTTACCCTCAGGGCCGGCCAACACTGAAGCTTTCTTT.

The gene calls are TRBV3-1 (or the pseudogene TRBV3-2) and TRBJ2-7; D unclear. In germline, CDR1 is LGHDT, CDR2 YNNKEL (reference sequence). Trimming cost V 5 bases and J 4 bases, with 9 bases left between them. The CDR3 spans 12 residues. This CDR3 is CASSSRWYEQYF. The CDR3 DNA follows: TGTGCCAGCAGCTCCCGGTGGTACGAGCAGTACTTC.

The chain's CDR3 is CASSLPGGALDEQYF. CDR3 coding DNA: TGTGCCAGCAGTTTACCCGGGGGGGCGCTGGACGAGCAGTACTTC. This chain links TRBV27 with TRBJ2-7, with 8 bases aligning to TRBD2. Germline V gene sequence: CDR1 MNHEY, CDR2 SMNVEV (reference sequence). The CDR3 totals 15 residues. With 2 bases clipped from V and 5 bases from J, the junction kept 8 bases outside the gene matches.

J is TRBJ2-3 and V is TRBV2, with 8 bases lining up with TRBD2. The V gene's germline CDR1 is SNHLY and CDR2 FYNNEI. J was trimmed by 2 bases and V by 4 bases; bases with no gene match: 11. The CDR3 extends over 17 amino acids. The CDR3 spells CASSVRLAGKNTDTQYF. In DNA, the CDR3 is TGTGCCAGCAGTGTTCGGCTAGCGGGTAAAAACACAGATACGCAGTATTTT.

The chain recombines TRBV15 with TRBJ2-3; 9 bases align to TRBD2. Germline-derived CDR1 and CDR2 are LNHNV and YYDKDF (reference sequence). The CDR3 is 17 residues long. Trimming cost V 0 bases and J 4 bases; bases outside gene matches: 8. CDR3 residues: CATSRDPIGGGADTQYF. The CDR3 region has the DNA TGTGCCACCAGCAGAGACCCAATTGGCGGGGGGGCAGATACGCAGTATTTT.